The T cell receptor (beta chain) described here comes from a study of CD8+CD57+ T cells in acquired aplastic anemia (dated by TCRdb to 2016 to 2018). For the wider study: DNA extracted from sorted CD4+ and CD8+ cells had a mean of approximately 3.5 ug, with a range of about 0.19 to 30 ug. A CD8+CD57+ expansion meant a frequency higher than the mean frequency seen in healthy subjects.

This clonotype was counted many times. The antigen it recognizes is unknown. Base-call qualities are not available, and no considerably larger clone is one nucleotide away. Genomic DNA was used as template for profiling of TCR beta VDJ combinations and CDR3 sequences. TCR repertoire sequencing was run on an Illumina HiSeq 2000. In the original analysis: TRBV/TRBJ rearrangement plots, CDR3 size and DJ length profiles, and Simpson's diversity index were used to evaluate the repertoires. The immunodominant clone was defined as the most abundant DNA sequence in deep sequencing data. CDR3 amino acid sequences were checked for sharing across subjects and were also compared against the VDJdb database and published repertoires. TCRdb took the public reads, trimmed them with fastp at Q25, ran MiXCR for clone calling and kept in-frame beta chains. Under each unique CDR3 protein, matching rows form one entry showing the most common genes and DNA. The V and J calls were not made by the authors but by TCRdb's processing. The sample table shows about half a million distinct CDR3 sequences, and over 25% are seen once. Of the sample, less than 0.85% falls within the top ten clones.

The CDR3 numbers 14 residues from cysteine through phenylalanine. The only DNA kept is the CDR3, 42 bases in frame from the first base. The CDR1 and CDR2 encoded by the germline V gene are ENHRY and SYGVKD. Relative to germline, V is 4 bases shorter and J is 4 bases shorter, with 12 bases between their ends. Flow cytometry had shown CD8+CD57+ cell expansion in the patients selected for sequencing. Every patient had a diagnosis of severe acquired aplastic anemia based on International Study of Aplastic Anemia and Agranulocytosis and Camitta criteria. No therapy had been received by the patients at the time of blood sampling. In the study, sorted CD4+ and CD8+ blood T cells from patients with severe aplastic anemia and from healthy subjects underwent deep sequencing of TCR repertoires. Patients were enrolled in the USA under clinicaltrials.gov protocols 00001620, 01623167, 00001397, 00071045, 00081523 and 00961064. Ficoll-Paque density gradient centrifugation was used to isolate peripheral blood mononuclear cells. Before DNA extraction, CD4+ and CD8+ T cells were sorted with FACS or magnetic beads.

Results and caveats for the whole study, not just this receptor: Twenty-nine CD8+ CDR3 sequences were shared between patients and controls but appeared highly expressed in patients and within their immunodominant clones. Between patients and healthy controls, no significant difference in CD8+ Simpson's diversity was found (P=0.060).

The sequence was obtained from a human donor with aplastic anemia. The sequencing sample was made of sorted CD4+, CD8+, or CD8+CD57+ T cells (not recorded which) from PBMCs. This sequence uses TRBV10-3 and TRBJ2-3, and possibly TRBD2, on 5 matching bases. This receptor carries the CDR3 CAISGSREPDTQYF. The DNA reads TGTGCCATCAGTGGAAGTCGGGAACCAGATACGCAGTATTTT.